This T cell receptor (beta chain) originates from a study of radiation and T cells in renal cell carcinoma. Turning to the study itself: Nephrectomy followed 15 Gy stereotactic body radiation by 4 weeks.

Trimming shortened V by 5 bases and J by 1 base, and 9 bases separated the two germline ends. There are 14 residues in the CDR3. Germline V CDR1 and CDR2: MNHEY, SVGAGI. Assay: immunoSEQ multiplex PCR; the TCRdb copy retains only in-frame clones and omits some. The data show 100,000 to 150,000 clones, around 89% seen once. Time point defined: blood 2 weeks post-SBRT. Treatment defined: 15 Gy SBRT to primary tumor, nephrectomy 4 weeks later. After SBRT, blood was collected at 2 and 4 weeks, plus baseline. The chain joins TRBV6-5 to TRBJ1-3; D perhaps matches TRBD1 (6 bases). The receptor's source is a woman aged 70-85 years with renal cell carcinoma. The sample was blood, taken from a patient whose treatment included radiotherapy and nephrectomy. The CDR3 region is CASSPTGSGNTIYF. The CDR3 bases are TGTGCCAGCAGTCCAACAGGGTCTGGAAACACCATATATTTT.